This is a list of T cell receptor beta chains from one sample in a study of cytomegalovirus exposure and HLA in healthy donors. TCRdb keeps only in-frame clones here, not all; method: immunoSEQ multiplex PCR. The profile shows about 110,000 clones, under 85% of them singletons. Material for sequencing was PBMCs. These TCRs come from a woman between 18 and 29 years old in good health and CMV-seronegative. The CDR3 runs from the conserved cysteine through the conserved F or W. The order of the fields is J gene, D gene, V gene, clone size, CDR3 DNA, CDR3 protein. D genes are given only for firm matches. Size tells how often a clone was seen (once, few, many) or the class of an expanded clone, and some rows leave it out.

TRBJ2-3	TRBD2	TRBV4-2	NA	TGTGCCAGCAGCCAAGCCTCTAGCGGGGGGGCAGATACGCAGTATTTT	CASSQASSGGADTQYF
TRBJ2-1	TRBD1	TRBV5-1	NA	TGCGCCAGCAGCTGGCGGACAGGGGGGACCTACAATGAGCAGTTCTTC	CASSWRTGGTYNEQFF
TRBJ2-1	NA	TRBV6-5	once	TGTGCCAGCAGTTACAACCGACGGGGAGAGCAGTTCTTC	CASSYNRRGEQFF
TRBJ2-2	TRBD2	TRBV9	once	TGTGCCAGCAGCGTGATTAGCGGGGGTAGCACCGGGGAGCTGTTTTTT	CASSVISGGSTGELFF
TRBJ2-7	TRBD1	TRBV5-4	NA	TGTGCCAGCAGCCCGGGACAGTTTTCTTACGAGCAGTACTTC	CASSPGQFSYEQYF
TRBJ2-5	TRBD2	TRBV6-5	once	TGTGCCAGCAGAACTAGCGGGGAAGAGACCCAGTACTTC	CASRTSGEETQYF
TRBJ2-5	TRBD1	TRBV18	NA	TGTGCCAGCTCACCACCGGACAGGGGGCAAGAGACCCAGTACTTC	CASSPPDRGQETQYF
TRBJ1-1	TRBD1	TRBV15	NA	TGTGCCACCAGCAGGCAGACAGGGACCAACACTGAAGCTTTCTTT	CATSRQTGTNTEAFF
TRBJ1-5	TRBD1	TRBV5-4	NA	TGTGCCAGCAGCTCGCAACCGGGACAGGGGAATCAGCCCCAGCATTTT	CASSSQPGQGNQPQHF
TRBJ2-2	TRBD2	TRBV19	NA	TGTGCCAGTAGGACCCGACTAGCCACCGGGGAGCTGTTTTTT	CASRTRLATGELFF
TRBJ1-6	NA	TRBV5-4	NA	TGTGCCAGCAGTTTTGGACAGTTCTATAATTCACCCCTCCACTTT	CASSFGQFYNSPLHF
TRBJ2-7	TRBD2	TRBV4-1	NA	TGCGCCAGCAGCCCCCCCGGGGGGACCTACGAGCAGTACTTC	CASSPPGGTYEQYF
TRBJ1-5	NA	TRBV7-8	NA	TGTGCCAGCAGCTTATCCTTAGAGCCCCAGCATTTT	CASSLSLEPQHF
TRBJ2-1	NA	TRBV2	many	TGTGCCAGCAGTGGGGGCTTTGAGCAGTTCTTC	CASSGGFEQFF
TRBJ1-2	TRBD1	TRBV29-1	NA	TGCAGCGTTTTCCGGGACAGGGGGTACTATGGCTACACCTTC	CSVFRDRGYYGYTF
TRBJ2-7	NA	TRBV11-2	NA	TGTGCCAGCAGCTTAGCACAGATCTACGAGCAGTACTTC	CASSLAQIYEQYF
TRBJ2-5	NA	TRBV28	NA	TGTGCCAGCACCCGACAGGATTACTATAAGGAGACCCAGTACTTC	CASTRQDYYKETQYF
TRBJ2-7	TRBD2	TRBV4-1	NA	TGCGCCAGCAGCCAACCCCCCGGGACTAGCGATTACGAGCAGTACTTC	CASSQPPGTSDYEQYF
TRBJ1-1	TRBD1	TRBV30	NA	TGTGCCTGGGAAGAGTTGACAGGGGGCGTCGCTGAAGCTTTCTTT	CAWEELTGGVAEAFF
TRBJ1-5	TRBD1	TRBV30	once	TGTGCCTGGAGTGAGAACAGGGGTCAGCCCCAGCATTTT	CAWSENRGQPQHF
TRBJ1-1	NA	TRBV6-1	NA	TGTGCCAGCACCAGGGATCCCACTGAAGCTTTCTTT	CASTRDPTEAFF
TRBJ1-1	NA	TRBV29-1	NA	TGCAGCGTTGGCAGGGGTCGGAACACTGAAGCTTTCTTT	CSVGRGRNTEAFF
TRBJ1-2	NA	TRBV6-1	NA	TGTGCCAGCAGTGAATTTACAGGGTTAAACGATGGCTACACCTTC	CASSEFTGLNDGYTF
TRBJ1-2	NA	TRBV7-9	NA	TGTGCCAGCAGCCCCCCCCGGGCAGGGGACTATGGCTACACCTTC	CASSPPRAGDYGYTF
TRBJ2-5	NA	TRBV7-9	NA	TGTGCCAGCAGCTTAACCTCAGGGCCGGAGACCCAGTACTTC	CASSLTSGPETQYF
TRBJ1-6	TRBD1	TRBV7-6	NA	TGTGCCAGCAGCCCTAAAGGGACAGGAGGATCACCCCTCCACTTT	CASSPKGTGGSPLHF
TRBJ1-3	TRBD1	TRBV6-5	NA	TGTGCCAGCTATCCGGGACAGGGGGCAAACACCATATATTTT	CASYPGQGANTIYF
TRBJ2-2	TRBD1	TRBV10-3	NA	TGTGCCATCAGTGCCTCGACAGGGGAGAACACCGGGGAGCTGTTTTTT	CAISASTGENTGELFF
TRBJ2-7	TRBD1	TRBV28	NA	TGTGCCAGCAGCTACCGGACAGGGGTTGTAAACGAGCAGTACTTC	CASSYRTGVVNEQYF
TRBJ1-2	NA	TRBV27	NA	TGTGCCAGCAGTTTCGGACAGTTTAACTATGGCTACACCTTC	CASSFGQFNYGYTF
TRBJ2-4	TRBD1	TRBV5-1	NA	TGCGCCAGCAGCCCGGACAGGGCCAAAAACATTCAGTACTTC	CASSPDRAKNIQYF
TRBJ2-1	TRBD1	TRBV7-9	NA	TGTGCCAGCAGCCCCGACAGGGTGGGGAATGAGCAGTTCTTC	CASSPDRVGNEQFF
TRBJ2-2	NA	TRBV11-1	NA	TGTGCCAGCAGCTTATCTGTTCCGGAGGGGCTGGCCGGGGAGCTGTTTTTT	CASSLSVPEGLAGELFF
TRBJ1-5	NA	TRBV19	NA	TGTGCCAGTAGCCCGGGGGAGTATAGCAATCAGCCCCAGCATTTT	CASSPGEYSNQPQHF
TRBJ1-2	TRBD1	TRBV6-1	NA	TGTGCCAGCAGCTACAGGGGAGGAGAGGACTATGGCTACACCTTC	CASSYRGGEDYGYTF
TRBJ1-1	NA	TRBV4-2	NA	TGTGCCAGCAGCCAAGATGCGGGAAGCACTGAAGCTTTCTTT	CASSQDAGSTEAFF
TRBJ1-3	TRBD1	TRBV2	medium-sized	TGTGCCAGCAGTGTCCCTGGACAGGGGGCAAACACTGGAAACACCATATATTTT	CASSVPGQGANTGNTIYF
TRBJ1-1	TRBD1	TRBV4-1	NA	TGCGCCAGCAGCCCAGAACAGGGGGCGCGCACTGAAGCTTTCTTT	CASSPEQGARTEAFF
TRBJ2-3	TRBD2	TRBV4-1	NA	TGCGCCTGTAGGACTAGCGGCCTTAGCACAGATACGCAGTATTTT	CACRTSGLSTDTQYF
TRBJ2-1	NA	TRBV7-9	NA	TGTGCCAGCAGCCCGCCGAGGTCTCACGATGAGCAGTTCTTC	CASSPPRSHDEQFF
TRBJ2-3	TRBD1	TRBV7-2	few	TGTGCCAGCAGGGACCGGACAGGGTTTGGAGATACGCAGTATTTT	CASRDRTGFGDTQYF
TRBJ2-7	NA	TRBV6-1	NA	TGTGCCAGCAGTGCCATCCCCGGGACTTCCTACGAGCAGTACTTC	CASSAIPGTSYEQYF
TRBJ1-1	NA	TRBV30	NA	TGTGCCTGGAGTGTACCAGGGAGGACTGAAGCTTTCTTT	CAWSVPGRTEAFF
TRBJ1-5	NA	TRBV5-8	NA	TGTGCCAGTGAGTCCCTAGAGCAGCCCCAGCATTTT	CASESLEQPQHF
TRBJ2-5	NA	TRBV2	NA	TGTGCCAGCAGCGGTGGGGGGACCAGGGGGGAGACCCAGTACTTC	CASSGGGTRGETQYF
TRBJ2-4	TRBD2	TRBV5-1	few	TGCGCCAGCAGCACCGGGACTAGCGGGGGGATAGCCAAAAACATTCAGTACTTC	CASSTGTSGGIAKNIQYF
TRBJ1-6	NA	TRBV7-9	once	TGTGCCAGCAGCTGGATAGAACAGGGTGATTCACCCCTCCACTTT	CASSWIEQGDSPLHF
TRBJ1-1	NA	TRBV7-8	NA	TGTGCCAGCAGCGTTGTACAATTTGAAGCTTTCTTT	CASSVVQFEAFF
TRBJ2-7	NA	TRBV6-1	NA	TGTGCCAGCAGTGACGGTAGACTCCCGTCCTACGAGCAGTACTTC	CASSDGRLPSYEQYF
TRBJ1-1	NA	TRBV28	NA	TGTGCCAGCAGTTTCCACAGGGATACTGAAGCTTTCTTT	CASSFHRDTEAFF
TRBJ2-2	NA	TRBV5-1	NA	TGCGCCAGCAGCTTACAGAACACCGGGGAGCTGTTTTTT	CASSLQNTGELFF
TRBJ2-1	TRBD1	TRBV5-6	once	TGTGCCAGCAGCTCTGACAGGGTAAACTACAATGAGCAGTTCTTC	CASSSDRVNYNEQFF
TRBJ2-7	TRBD2	TRBV5-1	once	TGCGCCAGCAGCTTGAGACGGGGGGGCGGAGACGAGCAGTACTTC	CASSLRRGGGDEQYF